The 15 T cell receptor beta chains presented below share a single source sample, sequenced in a study of CD8 T cells in Susac syndrome. Random hexamers served to reverse transcribe about 0.45 to 1 ug RNA. MiXCR, run by TCRdb on the immunoSEQ multiplex PCR reads, gives a single entry per CDR3 protein. The sample shows 130,000 to 150,000 distinct CDR3 sequences, about 94% of them seen only once. Sequencing input: CD8+ T cells from PBMCs. The receptors derive from a human donor in good health.

This sequence joins TRBV20-1 and TRBJ1-2, with D unclear. The CDR3 length is 12 residues. Germline CDR1 reads DFQATT; CDR2 reads SNEGSKA (reference sequence). Trimming took off 1 base at V and 3 bases at J, with 6 bases between the two ends. The CDR3 sequence is CSARVWDYGYTF. DNA of the CDR3: TGCAGTGCTAGAGTATGGGACTATGGCTACACCTTC.

The V gene is TRBV6-2 or TRBV6-3, the J gene TRBJ2-1; 13 nucleotides align to TRBD2. CDR3 size: 14 residues. The germline V gene has CDR1 MNHEY and CDR2 SVGEGT. V lost 8 bases and J lost 7; bases outside the gene matches: 5. CDR3 protein: CASRTSGRANEQFF. The CDR3 region has the DNA TGTGCCAGCCGGACTAGCGGGAGAGCAAATGAGCAGTTCTTC.

The chain is built from TRBV20-1 and TRBJ1-2, with D possibly matching TRBD1 (5 bases). V shed 2 bases and J shed 3 bases, with 10 bases lying between them. The CDR3 has 13 residues. Looked up from germline, CDR1 is DFQATT and CDR2 is SNEGSKA (reference sequence). The CDR3 sequence: CSARTQDDYGYTF. CDR3 coding DNA: TGCAGTGCTAGAACACAGGATGACTATGGCTACACCTTC.

The gene calls are TRBV9 and TRBJ2-3; TRBD2 is a possible D gene (5 bases). Trimming cost V 1 base and J 1 base, with 10 bases left between them. Looked up from germline, CDR1 is SGDLS and CDR2 is YYNGEE. The CDR3 has 15 amino acids. Here the CDR3 reads CASSVLGRGTDTQYF. The CDR3 coding sequence is TGTGCCAGCAGCGTATTGGGGAGAGGCACAGATACGCAGTATTTT.

The chain has TRBV29-1 and TRBJ2-7; D is possibly TRBD1 (6 bases). CDR1 SQVTM and CDR2 ANQGSEA come from the germline V gene. The CDR3 sequence is 12 residues long. With 4 bases removed from V and 4 bases from J, the gap between germline ends came to 11 bases. CDR3 region: CSVVDRLYEQYF. CDR3 DNA sequence: TGCAGCGTTGTCGACAGGCTTTACGAGCAGTACTTC.

J is TRBJ2-7 and V is TRBV27; perhaps TRBD1 as D (6 bases). With 6 bases removed from V and 2 bases from J, the gap between germline ends came to 14 bases. The germline CDR1 and CDR2 sequences are MNHEY and SMNVEV (reference sequence). The CDR3 has 14 residues. DNA of the CDR3: TGTGCCAGCAGACAGGGTGTCCCCACCTACGAGCAGTACTTC. It encodes CASRQGVPTYEQYF.

The chain has TRBV29-1 and TRBJ2-7, with TRBD1 matching 7 bases. CDR3 size: 13 residues. Germline trimming cut 6 bases from V and 0 bases from J; bases unmatched to any gene: 5. From germline, CDR1 is SQVTM and CDR2 ANQGSEA. CDR3 bases: TGCAGCGTCCGGGACAGTGACTCCTACGAGCAGTACTTC. Its translation: CSVRDSDSYEQYF.

The chain carries TRBV9 and TRBJ1-2; the match to TRBD1 covers 9 bases. CDR1 SGDLS and CDR2 YYNGEE come from the germline V gene. The CDR3 is 18 amino acids. V was pared by 4 bases and J by 2 bases, with 15 bases of the junction left unmatched. The CDR3 loop reads CASSFPRDRDERNYGYTF. In nucleotides, the CDR3 is TGTGCCAGCAGCTTTCCCCGGGACAGGGACGAGAGGAACTATGGCTACACCTTC. The full variable domain, in which reference TRBV9 and TRBJ1-2 provide the parts outside the CDR3, is DSGVTQTPKHLITATGQRVTLRCSPRSGDLSVYWYQQSLDQGLQFLIQYYNGEERAKGNILERFSAQQFPDLHSELNLSSLELGDSALYFCASSFPRDRDERNYGYTFGSGTRLTVV.

This chain connects TRBV6-5 to TRBJ2-1, with D possibly matching TRBD2 (6 bases). V was clipped by 2 bases and J by 9 bases, with 17 bases between them. The CDR3 is made up of 15 amino acids. Germline values: CDR1 MNHEY, CDR2 SVGAGI. The CDR3 DNA reads TGTGCCAGCAGTTACCGGCTTTGGGGGGAAGGTGAGCAGTTCTTC. Its protein product is CASSYRLWGEGEQFF.

The J gene is TRBJ2-2, the V gene TRBV25-1; a possible D gene is TRBD1 (7 bases). Germline assignment: CDR1 MGHDK and CDR2 SYGVNS. Trimming removed 8 bases at V and 6 bases at J, with 16 bases between. This CDR3 is built from 14 residues. In DNA, the CDR3 is TGTGCCAGCTACAGGGGAGGTGCGGCCGGGGAGCTGTTTTTT. The encoded protein is CASYRGGAAGELFF.

The chain carries TRBV29-1 and TRBJ2-2; 7 nucleotides line up with TRBD2. V was pared by 0 bases and J by 7 bases, with 8 bases of the junction left unmatched. The CDR3 is 15 amino acids. Germline V gives CDR1 SQVTM, CDR2 ANQGSEA. CDR3 nucleotides: TGCAGCGTTGAAGATTCGGGAGGCAGCGGCGGGGAGCTGTTTTTT. This translates into CSVEDSGGSGGELFF.

This chain joins TRBV29-1 and TRBJ2-1; D might be TRBD2 (6 bases). This CDR3 has 14 residues. V shed 6 bases and J shed 2 bases, with 14 bases lying between them. From germline, CDR1 is SQVTM and CDR2 ANQGSEA. The CDR3 here is CSVISSVTYNEQFF. The CDR3 nucleotides are TGCAGCGTCATATCTAGCGTAACCTACAATGAGCAGTTCTTC.

The rearrangement links TRBV29-1 to TRBJ1-1; a possible D gene is TRBD1 (6 bases). V lost 4 bases to trimming and J lost 10 bases, with 16 bases between them. Per germline, CDR1 SQVTM and CDR2 ANQGSEA. CDR3 size: 12 residues. CDR3 residues: CSVGAARGTAFF. CDR3 DNA sequence: TGCAGCGTTGGGGCTGCAAGGGGGACAGCTTTCTTT.

This chain uses TRBV4-1 with TRBJ1-3; maybe TRBD1 (6 bases). The CDR3 is 18 amino acids. Germline V CDR1 and CDR2: MGHRA, YSYEKL. V was shortened by 0 bases and J by 0 bases, with 15 bases between the two germline ends. CDR3 amino acids: CASSQEGHIALSGNTIYF. CDR3 DNA: TGCGCCAGCAGCCAAGAGGGACACATCGCCCTCTCTGGAAACACCATATATTTT.

A remark on this clonotype: Germline and junction disagree at one end, which may indicate a read error. The chain couples TRBV2 to TRBJ2-7; D might be TRBD2 (6 bases). Germline assignment: CDR1 SNHLY and CDR2 FYNNEI. The CDR3 loop spans 11 amino acids. The CDR3 DNA is TGTGCCAGCAGTGCGGGGGTCGAGGTCGCTTTC. This encodes CASSAGVEVAF.